The 12 T cell receptor beta chains below come from one sample, sequenced in a study of PD-L1 blockade in urothelial cancer. The protocol was immunoSEQ multiplex PCR, while the TCRdb copy is restricted to in-frame clones and leaves out a portion. This sample yields 30,000 or so clones, of which 65% to 90% are seen a single time; about 31% belongs to the top ten. Sequencing was performed on PBMCs, taken around atezolizumab (anti-PD-L1) treatment. These receptors were taken from a man between 60 and 75 years old with urothelial cancer.

This sequence joins TRBV29-1 and TRBJ1-2, with unresolved D. The CDR3 runs 13 residues. V was trimmed by 1 base and J by 6 bases, leaving 12 bases between them. Germline V gene sequence: CDR1 SQVTM, CDR2 ANQGSEA. CDR3 sequence reads: CSVEADGIDGYTF. The DNA of the CDR3 is TGCAGCGTTGAAGCCGACGGGATTGATGGCTACACCTTC.

The chain joins TRBV14 to TRBJ1-2; tentatively, D is TRBD1 (6 bases). The germline V gene has CDR1 SGHDN and CDR2 FVKESK. Trimming took off 4 bases at V and 2 bases at J, with 14 bases between the two ends. The CDR3 has 15 amino acids. The CDR3 sequence: CASSPRTDRNYGYTF. The CDR3 nucleotides are TGTGCCAGCAGCCCCAGGACCGACAGGAACTATGGCTACACCTTC.

The chain is built from TRBV6-1 and TRBJ1-5, with D perhaps matching TRBD1 (6 bases). The germline gives CDR1 MNHNS, CDR2 SASEGT. The CDR3 is made up of 15 amino acids. Deletions cut 4 bases from V and 3 bases from J, with 13 bases between. The CDR3 DNA reads TGTGCCAGCAGTGGAGAGACAGGCTTCAATCAGCCCCAGCATTTT. Translating gives CASSGETGFNQPQHF.

The chain couples TRBV30 to TRBJ1-6; perhaps TRBD1 as D (6 bases). The CDR3 extends over 16 amino acids. The V end lost 6 bases, the J end lost 10 bases, and 25 bases lay between the germline ends. Germline-derived CDR1 and CDR2 are GTSNPN and SVGIG (reference sequence). CDR3 sequence: CACHWGGVSRDSPLHF. The CDR3, as DNA: TGTGCCTGTCACTGGGGGGGCGTCTCTAGGGACTCACCCCTCCACTTT.

V and J are TRBV4-1 and TRBJ2-3; 8 bases match TRBD2. Germline CDR1 and CDR2: MGHRA and YSYEKL. The CDR3 runs 18 residues. The junction had 12 bases not matched to a gene; V was cut back by 0 bases and J by 4 bases. The CDR3, as DNA: TGCGCCAGCAGCCAAGATGCCGGGACGGGAGGGCCCTCAGATACGCAGTATTTT. Translated, it gives CASSQDAGTGGPSDTQYF.

The V call is TRBV19, the J call TRBJ2-7; D remains ambiguous. CDR1 is LNHDA and CDR2 is SQIVND in the germline V gene (reference sequence). This CDR3 is 14 amino acids long. Trimming left V 1 base short and J 0 bases short, with 7 bases between. The CDR3 sequence: CASSIGQFSYEQYF. The CDR3, as DNA: TGTGCCAGTAGTATAGGTCAGTTCTCCTACGAGCAGTACTTC. Together with reference TRBV19 and TRBJ2-7, the CDR3 gives the full variable domain: DGGITQSPKYLFRKEGQNVTLSCEQNLNHDAMYWYRQDPGQGLRLIYYSQIVNDFQKGDIAEGYSVSREKKESFPLTVTSAQKNPTAFYLCASSIGQFSYEQYFGPGTRLTVT.

J is TRBJ2-2 and V is TRBV30, with 7 bases matching TRBD1. Germline lookup yields CDR1 GTSNPN and CDR2 SVGIG (reference sequence). The length of the CDR3 is 14 residues. Trimming removed 7 bases from V and 5 bases from J; junction bases left unmatched: 10. The chain's CDR3 is CAYKGGSETGELFF. CDR3 nucleotide sequence: TGTGCCTATAAAGGGGGCTCAGAAACCGGGGAGCTGTTTTTT.

CDR3 nucleotides: TGTGCCTGGAGGCAGTTAGGGGTTTCGAACACCATATATTTT. Translation: CAWRQLGVSNTIYF. The V call is TRBV30, the J call TRBJ1-3, with D tentatively TRBD1 (5 bases). CDR1 is GTSNPN, CDR2 SVGIG, per germline (reference sequence). This CDR3 contains 14 residues. V was shortened by 3 bases and J by 7 bases, with 16 bases between the two germline ends.

This clone was seen only once. The chain has TRBV19 and TRBJ2-5, with D unclear. CDR1 and CDR2 from the germline V gene are LNHDA and SQIVND (reference sequence). The CDR3 has 13 residues. V lost 6 bases and J lost 0, with 8 bases in between. CDR3 sequence: CASREQHQETQYF. The CDR3 DNA sequence: TGTGCCAGTAGGGAACAGCACCAAGAGACCCAGTACTTC.

V is TRBV7-8 and J is TRBJ1-2; 8 nucleotides line up with TRBD1. Germline V CDR1 and CDR2: SGHVS, FQNEAQ. Unmatched junction bases numbered 7, after V lost 5 bases and J lost 8 bases. The CDR3 totals 13 residues. This CDR3 is CASSPGQGRGYTF. DNA of the CDR3: TGTGCCAGCAGCCCTGGACAGGGTCGGGGCTACACCTTC.

The chain carries TRBV6-6 and TRBJ1-5; 7 bases are a match to TRBD1. Germline CDR1 is MNHNY and CDR2 is SVGAGI (reference sequence). The CDR3 contains 15 residues. V was clipped by 5 bases and J by 1 base; unmatched bases: 5. The CDR3 sequence: CASSLEGASNQPQHF. CDR3 coding DNA: TGTGCCAGCAGTCTGGAGGGGGCCAGCAATCAGCCCCAGCATTTT.

V is TRBV6-5 and J is TRBJ1-2; D might be TRBD1 (6 bases). Trimming removed 2 bases from V and 4 bases from J, with 14 bases in between. The CDR3 spans 15 residues. Germline CDR1 MNHEY, CDR2 SVGAGI. Here the CDR3 reads CASSYTRQAVYGYTF. DNA of the CDR3: TGTGCCAGCAGTTACACGCGACAGGCTGTCTATGGCTACACCTTC.